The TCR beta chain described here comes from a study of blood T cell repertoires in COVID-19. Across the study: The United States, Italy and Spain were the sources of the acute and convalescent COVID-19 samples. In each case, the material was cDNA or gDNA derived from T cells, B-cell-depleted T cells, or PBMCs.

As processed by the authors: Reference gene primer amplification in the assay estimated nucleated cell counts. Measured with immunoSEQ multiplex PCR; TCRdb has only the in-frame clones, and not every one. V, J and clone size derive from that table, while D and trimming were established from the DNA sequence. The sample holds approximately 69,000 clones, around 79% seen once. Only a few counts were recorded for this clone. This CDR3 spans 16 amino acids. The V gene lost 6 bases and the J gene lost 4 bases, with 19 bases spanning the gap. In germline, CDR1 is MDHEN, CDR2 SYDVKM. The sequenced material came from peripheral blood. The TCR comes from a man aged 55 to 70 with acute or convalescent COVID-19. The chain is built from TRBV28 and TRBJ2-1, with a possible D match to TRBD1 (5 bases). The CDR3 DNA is TGTGCCAGCAGCCTCACCCTGGGGCAGGGATACAATGAGCAGTTCTTC. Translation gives CASSLTLGQGYNEQFF. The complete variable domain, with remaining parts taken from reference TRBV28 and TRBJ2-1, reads DVKVTQSSRYLVKRTGEKVFLECVQDMDHENMFWYRQDPGLGLRLIYFSYDVKMKEKGDIPEGYSVSREKKERFSLILESASTNQTSMYLCASSLTLGQGYNEQFFGPGTRLTVL.